The rows below give T cell receptor beta chains drawn from one sample of a study of shared clonotypes between healthy human individuals. Profiled with immunoSEQ multiplex PCR; TCRdb holds only in-frame clones, not every one. The sample carries about 2.1 million clones, 85% to 95% recorded once. The sequencing input was naive CD8+ T cells from PBMCs. These receptors were collected from a man aged 18 to 29 in good health. Some clones in this sample may be carry-over from other donors' samples. CDR3s include the opening cysteine and the closing phenylalanine or tryptophan. Fields, in order: D gene, J gene, V gene, CDR3 DNA, CDR3 protein. D genes are given only for firm matches.

>TRBD1|TRBJ1-2|TRBV5-4
TGTGCCACCCAATCGGCAGGGGGCTATGGCTACACCTTC
CATQSAGGYGYTF
>.|TRBJ2-7|TRBV18
TGTGCCAGCTCAAACCCCCCGGGTACATTCTCCTACGAGCAGTACTTC
CASSNPPGTFSYEQYF
>.|TRBJ2-2|TRBV9
TGTGCCAGCAGCGTAATCGACACCGGGGAGCTGTTTTTT
CASSVIDTGELFF
>.|TRBJ1-3|TRBV20-1
TGCAGTGCTAGGTGGGGAAACACCATATATTTT
CSARWGNTIYF
>TRBD1|TRBJ2-7|TRBV5-4
TGTGCCAGCAGACGGGACAGGGGCTACGAGCAGTACTTC
CASRRDRGYEQYF
>.|TRBJ2-1|TRBV4-3
TGCGCCAGCAGCCAAGCCCTTAAGCAAGTCCACAATGAGCAGTTCTTC
CASSQALKQVHNEQFF
>.|TRBJ2-2|TRBV19
TGTGCCAGTAGTATGGGTAGGGTTTGGGCCGGGGAGCTGTTTTTT
CASSMGRVWAGELFF
>TRBD1|TRBJ1-3|TRBV6-5
TGTGCCAGCAGTTATGGGACAGGGGGAAACACCATATATTTT
CASSYGTGGNTIYF
>.|TRBJ2-1|TRBV27
TGTGCCAGCAGTTTAGGGGGTTCGGGCAATGAGCAGTTCTTC
CASSLGGSGNEQFF
>.|TRBJ2-7|TRBV4-2
TGTGCCAGCAGCCCCCCCGAGGGCGGTCCCCAGTACGAGCAGTACTTC
CASSPPEGGPQYEQYF